This T cell receptor (beta chain) originates from a study of identifying expanded T cells in peripheral blood. Findings and limits, study-wide: Approximately 2-week clone count variance significantly increased as total template count grew. About 1.2 clones differed between technical replicates, versus approximately 16 and 20 over time.

During the collection period, no donor immune events like infections were recorded. Points on this clone: Its antigen remains unidentified. At the DNA level, this CDR3 is encoded by other sequences in the same sample as well.

The protocol was immunoSEQ multiplex PCR, while the TCRdb copy is restricted to in-frame clones and leaves out a portion. Counted here are some 54,000 clones, around 82% occurring once; the ten biggest clones make up 11% to 15%. The germline V gene encodes CDR1 SEHNR and CDR2 FQNEAQ (reference sequence). The ends were cut back, 1 base at V and 1 base at J, with 8 bases in the middle. The CDR3 contains 15 residues. The clonotype was recovered from a person aged 18 to 75 in good health. The chain carries TRBV7-9 and TRBJ1-5, with D possibly matching TRBD1 (6 bases). Sequenced: blood. The CDR3 is CASSLGDTSNQPQHF. The CDR3 nucleotides read TGTGCCAGCAGCTTAGGGGACACCAGCAATCAGCCCCAGCATTTT.